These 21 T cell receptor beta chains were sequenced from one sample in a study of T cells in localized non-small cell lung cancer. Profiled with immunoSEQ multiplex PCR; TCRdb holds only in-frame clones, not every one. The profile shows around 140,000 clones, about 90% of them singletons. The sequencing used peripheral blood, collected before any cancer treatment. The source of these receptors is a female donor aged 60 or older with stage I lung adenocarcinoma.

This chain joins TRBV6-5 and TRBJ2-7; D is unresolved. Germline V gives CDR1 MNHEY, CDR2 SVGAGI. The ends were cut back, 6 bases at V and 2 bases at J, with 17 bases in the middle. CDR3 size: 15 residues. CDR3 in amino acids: CASRTNSRYPYEQYF. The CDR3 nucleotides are TGTGCCAGCAGAACTAATTCACGTTACCCCTACGAGCAGTACTTC.

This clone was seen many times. CDR3 nucleotide sequence: TGTGCCAGCAGTCCGGACTTAGACTACGAGCAGTACTTC. Translation gives CASSPDLDYEQYF. The chain couples TRBV6-8 to TRBJ2-7; D possibly corresponds to TRBD2 (5 bases). With 5 bases removed from V and 3 bases from J, the gap between germline ends came to 11 bases. The CDR3 spans 13 residues. Germline V gives CDR1 MNHGY, CDR2 SAAAGT.

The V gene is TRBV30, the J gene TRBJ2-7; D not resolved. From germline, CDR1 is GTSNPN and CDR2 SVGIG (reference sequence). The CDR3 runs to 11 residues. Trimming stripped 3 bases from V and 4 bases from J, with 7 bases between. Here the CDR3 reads CAWSPEYEQYF. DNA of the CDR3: TGTGCCTGGAGCCCGGAATACGAGCAGTACTTC.

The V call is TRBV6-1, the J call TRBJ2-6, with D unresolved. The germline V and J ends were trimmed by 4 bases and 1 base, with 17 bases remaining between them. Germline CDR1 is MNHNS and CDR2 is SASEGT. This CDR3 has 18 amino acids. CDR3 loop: CASSADKGPRSGANVLTF. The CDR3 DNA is TGTGCCAGCAGTGCAGATAAGGGTCCCCGATCTGGGGCCAACGTCCTGACTTTC.

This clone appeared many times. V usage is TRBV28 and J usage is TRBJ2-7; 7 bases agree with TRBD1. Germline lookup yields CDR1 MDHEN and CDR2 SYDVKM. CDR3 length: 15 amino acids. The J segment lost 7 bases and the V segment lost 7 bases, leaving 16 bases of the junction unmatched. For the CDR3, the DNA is TGTGCCAGCACAAATAACAGGGGACGCAGCAAGGAGCAGTACTTC. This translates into CASTNNRGRSKEQYF.

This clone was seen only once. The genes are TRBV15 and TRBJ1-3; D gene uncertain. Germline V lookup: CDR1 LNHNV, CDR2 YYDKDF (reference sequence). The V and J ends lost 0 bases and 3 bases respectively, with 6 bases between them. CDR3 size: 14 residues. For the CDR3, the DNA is TGTGCCACCAGCAGAGATAATCGTGGAAACACCATATATTTT. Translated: CATSRDNRGNTIYF.

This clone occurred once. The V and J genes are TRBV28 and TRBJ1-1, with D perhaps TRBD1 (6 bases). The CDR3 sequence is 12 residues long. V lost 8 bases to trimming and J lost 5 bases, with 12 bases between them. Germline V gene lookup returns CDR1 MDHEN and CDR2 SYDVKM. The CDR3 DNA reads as TGTGCCAGCGGGGGGCTTAGAACTGAAGCTTTCTTT. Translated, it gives CASGGLRTEAFF.

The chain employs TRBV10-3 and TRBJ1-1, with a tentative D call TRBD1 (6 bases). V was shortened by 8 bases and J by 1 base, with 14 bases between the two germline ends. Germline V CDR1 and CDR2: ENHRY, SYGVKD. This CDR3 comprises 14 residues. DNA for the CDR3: TGTGCCATCGGGGGGCGGGGAGAGAACACTGAAGCTTTCTTT. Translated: CAIGGRGENTEAFF.

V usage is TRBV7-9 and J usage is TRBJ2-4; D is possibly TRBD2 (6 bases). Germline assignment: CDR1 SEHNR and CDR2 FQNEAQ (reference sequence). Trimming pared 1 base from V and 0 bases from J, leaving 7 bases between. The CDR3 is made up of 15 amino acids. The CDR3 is CASSLVGLAKNIQYF. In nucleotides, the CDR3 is TGTGCCAGCAGCTTAGTGGGACTAGCCAAAAACATTCAGTACTTC.

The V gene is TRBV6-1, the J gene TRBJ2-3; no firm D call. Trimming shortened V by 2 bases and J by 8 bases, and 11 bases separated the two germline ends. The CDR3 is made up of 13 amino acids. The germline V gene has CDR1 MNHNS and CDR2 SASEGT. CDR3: CASSESHRGTQYF. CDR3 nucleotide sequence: TGTGCCAGCAGTGAATCCCACCGCGGTACGCAGTATTTT.

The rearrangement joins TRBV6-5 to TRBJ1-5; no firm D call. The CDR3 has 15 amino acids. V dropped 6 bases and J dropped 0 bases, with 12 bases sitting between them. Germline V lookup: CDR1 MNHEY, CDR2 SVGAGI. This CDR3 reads CASRPLPTSNQPQHF. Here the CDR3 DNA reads TGTGCCAGCAGACCGCTCCCGACTAGCAATCAGCCCCAGCATTTT.

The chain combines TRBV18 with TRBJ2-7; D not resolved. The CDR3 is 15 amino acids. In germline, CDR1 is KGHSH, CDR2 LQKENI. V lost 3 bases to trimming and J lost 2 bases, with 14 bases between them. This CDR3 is CASSPIPAGPYEQYF. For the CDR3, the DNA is TGTGCCAGCTCACCGATTCCGGCAGGCCCCTACGAGCAGTACTTC. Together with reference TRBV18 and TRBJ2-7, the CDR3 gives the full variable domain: NAGVMQNPRHLVRRRGQEARLRCSPMKGHSHVYWYRQLPEEGLKFMVYLQKENIIDESGMPKERFSAEFPKEGPSILRIQQVVRGDSAAYFCASSPIPAGPYEQYFGPGTRLTVT.

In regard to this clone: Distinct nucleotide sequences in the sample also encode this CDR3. CDR3 nucleotides: TGTGCCAGCTCACCGGCCCAAGAGACCCAGTACTTC. This encodes CASSPAQETQYF. The rearrangement links TRBV18 to TRBJ2-5; D is undetermined. Germline CDR1 and CDR2: KGHSH and LQKENI. This CDR3 region has 12 residues. V shed 3 bases and J shed 1 base, with 3 bases lying between them.

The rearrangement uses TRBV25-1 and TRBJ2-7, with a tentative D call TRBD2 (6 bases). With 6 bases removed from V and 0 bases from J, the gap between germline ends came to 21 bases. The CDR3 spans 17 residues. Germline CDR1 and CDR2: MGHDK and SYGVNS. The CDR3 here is CASSPVGGRVSSYEQYF. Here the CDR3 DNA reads TGTGCCAGCAGCCCCGTCGGGGGTCGGGTCAGCTCCTACGAGCAGTACTTC.

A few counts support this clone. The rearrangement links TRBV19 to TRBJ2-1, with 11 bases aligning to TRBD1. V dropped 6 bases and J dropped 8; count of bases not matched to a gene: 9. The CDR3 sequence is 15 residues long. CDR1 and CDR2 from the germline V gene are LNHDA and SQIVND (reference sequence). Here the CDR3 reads CASRKPGQGVDEQFF. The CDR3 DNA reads TGTGCCAGTAGAAAACCGGGACAGGGGGTAGATGAGCAGTTCTTC.

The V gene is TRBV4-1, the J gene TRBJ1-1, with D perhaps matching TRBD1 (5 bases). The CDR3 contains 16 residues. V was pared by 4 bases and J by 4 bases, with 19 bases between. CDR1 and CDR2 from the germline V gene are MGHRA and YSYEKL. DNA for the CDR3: TGCGCCAGCAGCCCCGTCGAGCAGGGCCGCCCCACTGAAGCTTTCTTT. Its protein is CASSPVEQGRPTEAFF.

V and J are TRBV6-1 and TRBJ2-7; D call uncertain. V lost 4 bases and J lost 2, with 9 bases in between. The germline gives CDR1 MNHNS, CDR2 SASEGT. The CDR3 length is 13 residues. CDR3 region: CASSVPPAYEQYF. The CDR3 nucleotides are TGTGCCAGCAGTGTTCCGCCGGCCTACGAGCAGTACTTC.

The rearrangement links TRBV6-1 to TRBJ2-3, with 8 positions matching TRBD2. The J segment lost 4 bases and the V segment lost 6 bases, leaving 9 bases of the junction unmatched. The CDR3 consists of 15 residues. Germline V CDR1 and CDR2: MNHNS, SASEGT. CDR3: CASRPSGWGADTQYF. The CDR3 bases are TGTGCCAGCAGGCCTAGCGGGTGGGGGGCAGATACGCAGTATTTT.

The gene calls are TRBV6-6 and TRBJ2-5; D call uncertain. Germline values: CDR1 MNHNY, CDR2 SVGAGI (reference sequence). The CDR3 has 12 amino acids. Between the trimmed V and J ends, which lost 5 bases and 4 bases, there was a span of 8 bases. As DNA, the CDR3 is TGTGCCAGCAGTGCCGCCGTAGAGACCCAGTACTTC. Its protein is CASSAAVETQYF.

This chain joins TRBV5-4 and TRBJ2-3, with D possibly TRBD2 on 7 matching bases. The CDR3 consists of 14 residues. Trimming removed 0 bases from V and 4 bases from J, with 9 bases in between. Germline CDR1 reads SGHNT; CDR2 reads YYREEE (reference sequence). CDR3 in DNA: TGTGCCAGCAGCTTGGAGGGGGGGGCAGATACGCAGTATTTT. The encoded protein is CASSLEGGADTQYF.

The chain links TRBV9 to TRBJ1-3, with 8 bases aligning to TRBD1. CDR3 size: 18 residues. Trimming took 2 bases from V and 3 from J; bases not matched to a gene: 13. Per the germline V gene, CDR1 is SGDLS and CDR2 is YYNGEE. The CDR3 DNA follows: TGTGCCAGCAGCGTCGAACATAAAGGGGGGACAGGTGGAAACACCATATATTTT. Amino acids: CASSVEHKGGTGGNTIYF.